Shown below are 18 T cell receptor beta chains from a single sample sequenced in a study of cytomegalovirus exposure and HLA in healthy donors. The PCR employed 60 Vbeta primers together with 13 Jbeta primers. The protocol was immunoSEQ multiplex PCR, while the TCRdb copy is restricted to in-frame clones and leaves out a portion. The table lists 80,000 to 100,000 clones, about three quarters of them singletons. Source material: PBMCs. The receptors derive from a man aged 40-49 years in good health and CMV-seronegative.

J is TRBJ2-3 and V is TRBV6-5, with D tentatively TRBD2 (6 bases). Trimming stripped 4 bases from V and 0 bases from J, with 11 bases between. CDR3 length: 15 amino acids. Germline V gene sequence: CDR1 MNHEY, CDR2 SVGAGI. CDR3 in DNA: TGTGCCAGCAGTTCGGGACTTACTAGCACAGATACGCAGTATTTT. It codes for CASSSGLTSTDTQYF.

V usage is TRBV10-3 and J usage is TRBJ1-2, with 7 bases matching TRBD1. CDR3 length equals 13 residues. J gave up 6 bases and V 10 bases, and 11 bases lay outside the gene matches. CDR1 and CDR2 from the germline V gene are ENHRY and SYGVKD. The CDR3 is CASHQGQTHGYTF. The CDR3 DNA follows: TGTGCCAGCCATCAGGGACAGACCCATGGCTACACCTTC.

CDR3 DNA sequence: TGTGCCAGCAGCCCATGGGACAGGGGGAAATCCCTCCACTTT. Amino acids: CASSPWDRGKSLHF. The chain couples TRBV9 to TRBJ1-6; TRBD1 aligns across 11 bases. CDR3 size: 14 residues. Germline V gives CDR1 SGDLS, CDR2 YYNGEE. The V segment lost 4 bases and the J segment 14 bases; nucleotides outside the gene matches: 8.

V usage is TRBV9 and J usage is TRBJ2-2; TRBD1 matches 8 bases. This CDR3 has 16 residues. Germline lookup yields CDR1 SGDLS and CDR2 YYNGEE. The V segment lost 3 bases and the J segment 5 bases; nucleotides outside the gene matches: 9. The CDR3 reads CASSARGTGGTGELFF. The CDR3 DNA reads TGTGCCAGCAGCGCGAGAGGAACAGGGGGGACCGGGGAGCTGTTTTTT. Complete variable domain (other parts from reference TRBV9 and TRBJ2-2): DSGVTQTPKHLITATGQRVTLRCSPRSGDLSVYWYQQSLDQGLQFLIQYYNGEERAKGNILERFSAQQFPDLHSELNLSSLELGDSALYFCASSARGTGGTGELFFGEGSRLTVL.

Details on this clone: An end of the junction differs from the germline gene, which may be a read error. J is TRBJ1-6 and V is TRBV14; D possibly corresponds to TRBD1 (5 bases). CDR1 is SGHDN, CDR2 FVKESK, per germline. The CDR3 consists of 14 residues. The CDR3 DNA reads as TGTGCCAGCAGTTTGGGGGACTATAATTCCCCCCTCCACTTT. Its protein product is CASSLGDYNSPLHF. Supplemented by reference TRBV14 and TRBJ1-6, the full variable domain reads EAGVTQFPSHSVIEKGQTVTLRCDPISGHDNLYWYRRVMGKEIKFLLHFVKESKQDESGMPNNRFLAERTGGTYSTLKVQPAELEDSGVYFCASSLGDYNSPLHFGNGTRLTVT.

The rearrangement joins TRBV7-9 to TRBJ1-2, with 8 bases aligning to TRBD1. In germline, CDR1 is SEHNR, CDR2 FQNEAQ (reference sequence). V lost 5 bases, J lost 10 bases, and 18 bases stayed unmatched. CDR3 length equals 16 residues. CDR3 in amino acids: CASSPISPGPGGPYTF. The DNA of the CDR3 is TGTGCCAGCAGCCCCATATCCCCCGGGCCAGGGGGCCCCTACACCTTC.

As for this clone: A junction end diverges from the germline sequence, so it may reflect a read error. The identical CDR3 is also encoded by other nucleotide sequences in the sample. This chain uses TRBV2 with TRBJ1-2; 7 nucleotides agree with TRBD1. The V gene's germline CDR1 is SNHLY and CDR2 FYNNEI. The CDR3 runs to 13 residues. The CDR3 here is CASTQELRTGLLF. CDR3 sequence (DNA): TGTGCCAGCACCCAAGAACTAAGGACAGGACTCCTCTTC.

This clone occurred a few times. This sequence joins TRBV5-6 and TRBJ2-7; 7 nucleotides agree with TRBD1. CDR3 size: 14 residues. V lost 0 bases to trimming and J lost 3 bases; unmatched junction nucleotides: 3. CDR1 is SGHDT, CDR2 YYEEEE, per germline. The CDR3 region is CASSLGDSFYEQYF. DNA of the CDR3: TGTGCCAGCAGCTTGGGGGACAGTTTCTACGAGCAGTACTTC. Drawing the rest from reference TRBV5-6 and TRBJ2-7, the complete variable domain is DAGVTQSPTHLIKTRGQQVTLRCSPKSGHDTVSWYQQALGQGPQFIFQYYEEEERQRGNFPDRFSGHQFPNYSSELNVNALLLGDSALYLCASSLGDSFYEQYFGPGTRLTVT.

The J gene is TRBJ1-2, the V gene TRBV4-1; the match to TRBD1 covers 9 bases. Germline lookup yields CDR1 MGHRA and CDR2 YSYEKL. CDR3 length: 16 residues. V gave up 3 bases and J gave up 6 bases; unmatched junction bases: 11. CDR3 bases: TGCGCCAGCAGCCACCATAACCGGGACAGGGACAATGGCTACACCTTC. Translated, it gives CASSHHNRDRDNGYTF.

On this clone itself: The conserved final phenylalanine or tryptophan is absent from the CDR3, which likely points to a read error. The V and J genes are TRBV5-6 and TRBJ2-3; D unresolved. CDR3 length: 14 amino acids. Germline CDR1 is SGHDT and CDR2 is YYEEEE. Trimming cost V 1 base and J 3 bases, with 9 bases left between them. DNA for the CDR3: TGTGCCAGCAGCTTGTTGGTTAAGACAGATACGCAGTATGTT. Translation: CASSLLVKTDTQYV.

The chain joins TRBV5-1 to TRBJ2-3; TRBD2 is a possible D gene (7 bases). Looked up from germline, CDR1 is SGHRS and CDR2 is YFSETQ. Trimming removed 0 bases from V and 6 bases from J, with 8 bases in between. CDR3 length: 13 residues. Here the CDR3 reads CASSLEGGDTQYF. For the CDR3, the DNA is TGCGCCAGCAGCTTGGAGGGGGGGGATACGCAGTATTTT.

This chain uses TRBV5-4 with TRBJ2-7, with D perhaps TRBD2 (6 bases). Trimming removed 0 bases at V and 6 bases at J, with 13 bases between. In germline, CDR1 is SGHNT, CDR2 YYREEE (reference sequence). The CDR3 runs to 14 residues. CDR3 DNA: TGTGCCAGCAGCTTGGAGTCAAAGGGAGGCGAGCAGTACTTC. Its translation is CASSLESKGGEQYF. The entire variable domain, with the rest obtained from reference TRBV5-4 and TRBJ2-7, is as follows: ETGVTQSPTHLIKTRGQQVTLRCSSQSGHNTVSWYQQALGQGPQFIFQYYREEENGRGNFPPRFSGLQFPNYSSELNVNALELDDSALYLCASSLESKGGEQYFGPGTRLTVT.

CDR3 region: CASSAGGILNQPQHF. The CDR3 bases are TGTGCCAGCAGCGCGGGGGGAATACTCAATCAGCCCCAGCATTTT. The rearrangement uses TRBV7-9 and TRBJ1-5; tentative D call: TRBD1 (5 bases). CDR3 length: 15 amino acids. Germline CDR1 is SEHNR and CDR2 is FQNEAQ (reference sequence). The germline V and J ends were trimmed by 5 bases and 3 bases, with 14 bases remaining between them.

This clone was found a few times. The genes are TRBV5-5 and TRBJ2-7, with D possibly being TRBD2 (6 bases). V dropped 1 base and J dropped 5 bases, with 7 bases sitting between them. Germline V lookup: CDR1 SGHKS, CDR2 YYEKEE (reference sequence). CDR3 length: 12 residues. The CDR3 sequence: CASSLWTNEQYF. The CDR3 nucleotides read TGTGCCAGCAGCTTGTGGACTAACGAGCAGTACTTC.

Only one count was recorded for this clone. The CDR3 nucleotides read TGTGCCAGCAGCTTGGGCTTCGACAGCTACTTGTACAATGAGCAGTTCTTC. Its protein is CASSLGFDSYLYNEQFF. The genes are TRBV5-6 and TRBJ2-1; maybe TRBD1 (5 bases). CDR1 is SGHDT, CDR2 YYEEEE, per germline. Trimming pared 0 bases from V and 4 bases from J, leaving 17 bases between. This CDR3 has 17 residues.

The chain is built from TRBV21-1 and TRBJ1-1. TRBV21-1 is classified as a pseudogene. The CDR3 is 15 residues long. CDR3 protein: CASFGGGERDTEAFF. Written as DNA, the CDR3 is TGTGCCAGCTTTGGGGGGGGAGAAAGGGACACTGAAGCTTTCTTT.

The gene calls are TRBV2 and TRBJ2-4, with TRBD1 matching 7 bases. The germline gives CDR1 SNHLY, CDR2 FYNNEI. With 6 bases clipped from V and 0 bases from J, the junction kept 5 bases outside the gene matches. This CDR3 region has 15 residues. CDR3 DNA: TGTGCCAGCAGCTGGGACAGAGAAGCCAAAAACATTCAGTACTTC. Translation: CASSWDREAKNIQYF.

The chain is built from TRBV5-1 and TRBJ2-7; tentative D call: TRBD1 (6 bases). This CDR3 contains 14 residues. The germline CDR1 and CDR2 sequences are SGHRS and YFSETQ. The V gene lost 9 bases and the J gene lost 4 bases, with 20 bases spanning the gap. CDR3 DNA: TGCGCCATGGGGGCCGGCTCGATATGTTACGAGCAGTACTTC. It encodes CAMGAGSICYEQYF.